This TCR beta chain was recorded in a study of OX40 agonist ivuxolimab in advanced cancers. As for the study in general: Dose-escalation cases comprised hepatocellular carcinoma, melanoma, renal cell or head and neck cancer. Notes on the study in general: In general, CD8+ T cells held more expanded clones than CD4+ did, on average. The antigen specificity of the peripheral T cells (those that were expanded) was not determined.

Libraries were prepared by immunoSEQ multiplex PCR; TCRdb keeps only in-frame clonotypes and omits some of them. Found here are some 60,000 clones, about 89% of them singletons; the top ten hold 14%. A note on this clone: Its antigen is as yet unknown.

Looked up from germline, CDR1 is LGHNA and CDR2 is YSLEER. Unmatched junction bases numbered 2, after V lost 0 bases and J lost 1 base. This CDR3 has 15 amino acids. The sequence was obtained from an adult with an advanced solid tumor such as melanoma, head and neck, liver or kidney cancer. This sequence joins TRBV4-3 and TRBJ2-7, with 8 bases lining up with TRBD1. The input for sequencing was CD4+ or CD8+ T cells sorted from blood, taken in a trial of the OX40 agonist ivuxolimab. The CDR3 spells CASSQEGTGSYEQYF. In DNA, the CDR3 is TGCGCCAGCAGCCAAGAGGGGACAGGTTCCTACGAGCAGTACTTC.